This T cell receptor (beta chain) was found in a study of blood T cell repertoires in COVID-19. Per germline, CDR1 MDHEN and CDR2 SYDVKM. CDR3 size: 14 residues. V dropped 7 bases and J dropped 6; count of bases not matched to a gene: 10. Sequenced by immunoSEQ multiplex PCR; TCRdb stores in-frame clones only, minus some. The sample carries roughly 14,000 clones, 55% to 85% recorded once. The sequence was collected from a man between 65 and 80 years old with acute or convalescent COVID-19. J is TRBJ1-2 and V is TRBV28; 8 bases align to TRBD1. The sequencing sample was made of peripheral blood. The CDR3 spells CASKNAGGANGYTF. CDR3 coding DNA: TGTGCCAGCAAAAACGCAGGGGGCGCGAATGGCTACACCTTC.